This T cell receptor (beta chain) was sequenced during a study of blood T cell repertoires in COVID-19. Study information: Collection of acute and convalescent COVID-19 samples took place in the United States, Italy and Spain. T cells, B-cell-depleted T cells, or PBMCs supplied cDNA or gDNA.

The CDR3 is 16 amino acids. Losses at the gene ends were 0 bases for V and 6 bases for J; bases not matched to a gene: 8. CDR1 is SGDLS and CDR2 is YYNGEE in the germline V gene. In the study's own analysis: The assay estimated nucleated cells by amplifying reference gene primers. Sequencing used immunoSEQ multiplex PCR; TCRdb keeps in-frame clones, though not all of them. From that table come the V and J calls and clone size; the DNA was used to work out D and trimming. The sample gives hundreds of thousands of clones, about four fifths of which show up once; 7.5% to 10% is in the top ten. The chain employs TRBV9 and TRBJ2-3; 9 bases fit TRBD2. This TCR was sampled from a man aged 80 or over with acute or convalescent COVID-19. Material for sequencing was peripheral blood. The CDR3 reads CASSVGLAAGWDTQYF. CDR3 nucleotide sequence: TGTGCCAGCAGCGTAGGACTAGCGGCGGGGTGGGATACGCAGTATTTT. Looking up the rest from reference TRBV9 and TRBJ2-3 gives the full variable domain: DSGVTQTPKHLITATGQRVTLRCSPRSGDLSVYWYQQSLDQGLQFLIQYYNGEERAKGNILERFSAQQFPDLHSELNLSSLELGDSALYFCASSVGLAAGWDTQYFGPGTRLTVL.